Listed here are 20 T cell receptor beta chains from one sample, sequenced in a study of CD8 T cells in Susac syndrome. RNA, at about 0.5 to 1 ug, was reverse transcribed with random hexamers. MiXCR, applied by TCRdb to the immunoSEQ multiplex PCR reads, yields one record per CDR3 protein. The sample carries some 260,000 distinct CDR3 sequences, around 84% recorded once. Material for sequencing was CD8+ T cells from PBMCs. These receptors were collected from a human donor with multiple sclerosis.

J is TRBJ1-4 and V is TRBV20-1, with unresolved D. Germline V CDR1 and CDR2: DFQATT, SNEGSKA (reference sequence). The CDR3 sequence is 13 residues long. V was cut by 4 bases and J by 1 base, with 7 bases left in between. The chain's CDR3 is CSATDGTNEKLFF. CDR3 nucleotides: TGCAGTGCTACAGATGGAACTAATGAAAAACTGTTTTTT.

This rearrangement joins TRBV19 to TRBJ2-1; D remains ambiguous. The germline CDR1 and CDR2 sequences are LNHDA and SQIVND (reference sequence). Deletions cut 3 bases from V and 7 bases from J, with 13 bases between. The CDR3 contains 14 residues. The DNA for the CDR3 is TGTGCCAGTAGTATTGTGACCCGACGGAATGAGCAGTTCTTC. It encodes CASSIVTRRNEQFF.

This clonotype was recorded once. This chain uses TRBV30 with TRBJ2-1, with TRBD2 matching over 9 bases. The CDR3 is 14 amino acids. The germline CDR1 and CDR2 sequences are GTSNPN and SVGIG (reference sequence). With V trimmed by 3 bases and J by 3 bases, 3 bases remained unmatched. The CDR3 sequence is CAWRASGNYNEQFF. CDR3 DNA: TGTGCCTGGAGGGCTAGCGGGAACTACAATGAGCAGTTCTTC.

The CDR3, as DNA: TGTGCCAGCAGTGAAATCGACCGGGACAGATATGGCTACACCTTC. This sequence encodes CASSEIDRDRYGYTF. The V and J genes are TRBV6-1 and TRBJ1-2; 7 bases are shared with TRBD1. Germline CDR1 reads MNHNS; CDR2 reads SASEGT. V was pared by 2 bases and J by 5 bases, with 8 bases of the junction left unmatched. CDR3 size: 15 residues.

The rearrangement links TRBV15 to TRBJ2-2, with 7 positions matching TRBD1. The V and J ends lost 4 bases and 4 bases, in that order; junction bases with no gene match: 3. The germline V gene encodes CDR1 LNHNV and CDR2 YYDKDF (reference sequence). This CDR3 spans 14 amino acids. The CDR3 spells CATSKGAVTGELFF. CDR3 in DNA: TGTGCCACCAGCAAGGGGGCGGTCACCGGGGAGCTGTTTTTT.

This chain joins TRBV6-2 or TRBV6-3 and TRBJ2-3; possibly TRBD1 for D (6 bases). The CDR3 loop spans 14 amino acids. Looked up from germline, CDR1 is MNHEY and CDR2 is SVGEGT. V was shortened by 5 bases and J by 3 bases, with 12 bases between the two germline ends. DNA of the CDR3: TGTGCCAGCAGTACAGGGTTAAGGACAGATACGCAGTATTTT. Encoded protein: CASSTGLRTDTQYF.

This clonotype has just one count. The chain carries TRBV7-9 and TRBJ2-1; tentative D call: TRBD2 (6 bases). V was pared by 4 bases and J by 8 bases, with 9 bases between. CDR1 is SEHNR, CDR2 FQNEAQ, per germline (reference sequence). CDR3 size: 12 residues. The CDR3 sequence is CASSSPGDEQFF. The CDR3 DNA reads TGTGCCAGCAGCTCCCCGGGGGATGAGCAGTTCTTC.

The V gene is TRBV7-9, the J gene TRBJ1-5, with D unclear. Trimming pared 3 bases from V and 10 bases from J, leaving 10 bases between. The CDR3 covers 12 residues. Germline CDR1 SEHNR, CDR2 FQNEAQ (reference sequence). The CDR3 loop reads CASSFTGNPQHF. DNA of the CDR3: TGTGCCAGCAGCTTTACTGGGAATCCCCAGCATTTT.

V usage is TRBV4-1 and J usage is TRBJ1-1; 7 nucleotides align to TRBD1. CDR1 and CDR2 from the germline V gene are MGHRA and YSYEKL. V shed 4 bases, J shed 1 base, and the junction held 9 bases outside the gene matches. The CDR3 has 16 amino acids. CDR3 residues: CASSPFDRAPNTEAFF. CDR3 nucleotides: TGCGCCAGCAGCCCCTTTGACAGGGCTCCGAACACTGAAGCTTTCTTT.

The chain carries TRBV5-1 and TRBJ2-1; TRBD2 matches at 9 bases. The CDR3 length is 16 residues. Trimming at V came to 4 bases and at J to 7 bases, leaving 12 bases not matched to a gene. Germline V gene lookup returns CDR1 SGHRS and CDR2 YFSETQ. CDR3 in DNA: TGCGCCAGCAGCCCGGCCGTAGCGGGAGCAGGAAATGAGCAGTTCTTC. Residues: CASSPAVAGAGNEQFF.

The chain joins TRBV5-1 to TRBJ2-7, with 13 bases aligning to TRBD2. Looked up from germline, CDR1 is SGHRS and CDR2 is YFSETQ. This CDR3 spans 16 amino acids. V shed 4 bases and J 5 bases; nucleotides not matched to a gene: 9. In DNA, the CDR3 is TGCGCCAGCAGCGCCCGGACTAGCGGGAGAGACGACGAGCAGTACTTC. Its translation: CASSARTSGRDDEQYF.

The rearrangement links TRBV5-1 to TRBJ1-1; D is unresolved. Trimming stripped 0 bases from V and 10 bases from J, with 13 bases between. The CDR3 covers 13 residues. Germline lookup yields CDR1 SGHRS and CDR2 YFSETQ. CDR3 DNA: TGCGCCAGCAGCTTGGGATTGCCTCGTGGAGCTTTCTTT. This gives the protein CASSLGLPRGAFF.

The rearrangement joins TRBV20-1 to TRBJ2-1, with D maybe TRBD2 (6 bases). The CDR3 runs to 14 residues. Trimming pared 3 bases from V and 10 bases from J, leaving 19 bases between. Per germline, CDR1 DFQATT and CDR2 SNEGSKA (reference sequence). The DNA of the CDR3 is TGCAGTGCTAGCGACGGGAGCTCCCGATGGGAGCAGTTCTTC. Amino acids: CSASDGSSRWEQFF.

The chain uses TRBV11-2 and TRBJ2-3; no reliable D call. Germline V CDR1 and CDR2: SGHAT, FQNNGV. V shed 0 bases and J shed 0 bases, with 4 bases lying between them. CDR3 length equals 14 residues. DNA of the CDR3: TGTGCCAGCAGCTTAGACCTGAGCACAGATACGCAGTATTTT. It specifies CASSLDLSTDTQYF.

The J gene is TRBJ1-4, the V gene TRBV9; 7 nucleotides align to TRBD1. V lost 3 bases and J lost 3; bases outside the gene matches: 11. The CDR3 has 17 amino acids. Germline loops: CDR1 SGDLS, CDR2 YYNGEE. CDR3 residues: CASSARDSNAPNEKLFF. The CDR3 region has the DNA TGTGCCAGCAGCGCCCGGGACAGCAATGCTCCTAATGAAAAACTGTTTTTT.

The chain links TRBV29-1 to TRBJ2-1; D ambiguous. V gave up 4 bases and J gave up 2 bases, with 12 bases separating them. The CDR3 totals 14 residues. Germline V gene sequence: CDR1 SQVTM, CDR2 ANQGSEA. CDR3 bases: TGCAGCGTTGTTCGGCGAAGGACCTACAATGAGCAGTTCTTC. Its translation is CSVVRRRTYNEQFF.

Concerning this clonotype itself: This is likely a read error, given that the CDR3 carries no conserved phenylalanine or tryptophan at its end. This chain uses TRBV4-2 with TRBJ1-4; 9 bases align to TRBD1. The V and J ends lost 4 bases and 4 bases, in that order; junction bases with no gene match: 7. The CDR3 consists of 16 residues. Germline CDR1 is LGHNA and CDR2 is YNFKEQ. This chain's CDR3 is CASSPGQGRDNEKLFS. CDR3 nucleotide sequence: TGTGCCAGCAGCCCGGGACAGGGCCGGGATAATGAAAAACTGTTTTCT.

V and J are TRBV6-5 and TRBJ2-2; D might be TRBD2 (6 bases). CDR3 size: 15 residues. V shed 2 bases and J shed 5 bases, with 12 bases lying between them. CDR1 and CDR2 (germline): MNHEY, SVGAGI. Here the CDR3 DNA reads TGTGCCAGCAGTTACGAGGGGACTCGGACCGGGGAGCTGTTTTTT. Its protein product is CASSYEGTRTGELFF.

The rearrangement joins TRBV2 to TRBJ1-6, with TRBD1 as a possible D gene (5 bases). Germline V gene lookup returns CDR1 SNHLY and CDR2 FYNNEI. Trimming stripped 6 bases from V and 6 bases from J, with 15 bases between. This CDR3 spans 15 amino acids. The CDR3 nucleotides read TGTGCCAGCAGCGCAGCGGGGGAGTCTAATTCACCCCTCCACTTT. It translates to CASSAAGESNSPLHF.

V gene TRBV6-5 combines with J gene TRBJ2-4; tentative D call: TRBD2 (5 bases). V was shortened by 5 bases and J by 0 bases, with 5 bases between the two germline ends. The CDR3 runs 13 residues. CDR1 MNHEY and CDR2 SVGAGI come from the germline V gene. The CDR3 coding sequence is TGTGCCAGCAGTAGCGGAGCCAAAAACATTCAGTACTTC. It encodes CASSSGAKNIQYF.